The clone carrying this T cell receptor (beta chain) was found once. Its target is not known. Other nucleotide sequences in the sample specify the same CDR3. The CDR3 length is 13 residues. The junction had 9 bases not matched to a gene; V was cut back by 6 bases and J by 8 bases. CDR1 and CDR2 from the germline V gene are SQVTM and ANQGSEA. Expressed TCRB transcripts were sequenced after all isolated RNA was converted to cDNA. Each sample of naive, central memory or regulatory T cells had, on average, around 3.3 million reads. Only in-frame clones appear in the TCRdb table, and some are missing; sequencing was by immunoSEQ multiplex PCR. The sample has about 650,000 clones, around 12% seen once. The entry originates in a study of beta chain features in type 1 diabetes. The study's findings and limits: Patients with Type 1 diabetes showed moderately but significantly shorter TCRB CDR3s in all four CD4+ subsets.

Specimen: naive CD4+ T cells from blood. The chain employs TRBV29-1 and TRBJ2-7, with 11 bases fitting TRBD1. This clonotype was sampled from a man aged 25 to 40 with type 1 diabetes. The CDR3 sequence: CSVQLGTGGQQYF. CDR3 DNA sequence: TGCAGCGTGCAGCTCGGGACAGGGGGACAGCAGTACTTC.